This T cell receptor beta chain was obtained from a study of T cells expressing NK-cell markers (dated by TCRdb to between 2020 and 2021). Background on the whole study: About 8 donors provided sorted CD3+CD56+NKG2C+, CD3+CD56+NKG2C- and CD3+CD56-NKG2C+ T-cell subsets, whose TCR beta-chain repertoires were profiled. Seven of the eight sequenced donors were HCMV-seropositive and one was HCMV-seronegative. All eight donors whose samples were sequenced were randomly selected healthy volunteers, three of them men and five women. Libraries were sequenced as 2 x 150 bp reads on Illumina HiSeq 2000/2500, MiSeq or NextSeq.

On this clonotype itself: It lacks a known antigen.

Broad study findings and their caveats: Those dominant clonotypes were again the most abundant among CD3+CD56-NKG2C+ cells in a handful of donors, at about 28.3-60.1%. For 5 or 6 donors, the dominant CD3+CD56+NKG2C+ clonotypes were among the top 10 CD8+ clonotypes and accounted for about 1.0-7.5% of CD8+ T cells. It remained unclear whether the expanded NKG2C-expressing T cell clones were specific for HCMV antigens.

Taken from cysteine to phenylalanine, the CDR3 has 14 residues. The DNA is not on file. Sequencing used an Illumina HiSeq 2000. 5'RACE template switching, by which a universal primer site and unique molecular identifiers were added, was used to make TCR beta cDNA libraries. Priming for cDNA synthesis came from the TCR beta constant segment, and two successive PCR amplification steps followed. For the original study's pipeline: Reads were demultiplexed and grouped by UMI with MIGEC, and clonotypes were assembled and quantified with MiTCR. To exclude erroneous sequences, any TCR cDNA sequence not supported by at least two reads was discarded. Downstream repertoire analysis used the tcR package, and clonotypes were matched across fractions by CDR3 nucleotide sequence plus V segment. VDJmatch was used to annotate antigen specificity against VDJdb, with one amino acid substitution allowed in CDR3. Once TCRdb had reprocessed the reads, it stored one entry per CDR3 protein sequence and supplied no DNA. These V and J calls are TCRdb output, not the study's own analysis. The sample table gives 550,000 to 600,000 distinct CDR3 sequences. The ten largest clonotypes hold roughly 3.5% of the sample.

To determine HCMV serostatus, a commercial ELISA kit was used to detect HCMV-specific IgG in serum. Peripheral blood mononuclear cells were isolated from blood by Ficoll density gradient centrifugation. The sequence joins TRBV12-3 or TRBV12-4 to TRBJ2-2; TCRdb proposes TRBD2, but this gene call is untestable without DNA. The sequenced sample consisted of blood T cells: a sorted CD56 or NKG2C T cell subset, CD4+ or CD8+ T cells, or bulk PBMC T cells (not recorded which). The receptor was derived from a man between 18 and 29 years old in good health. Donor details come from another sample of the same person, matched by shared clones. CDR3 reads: CASSWREVTGELFF.